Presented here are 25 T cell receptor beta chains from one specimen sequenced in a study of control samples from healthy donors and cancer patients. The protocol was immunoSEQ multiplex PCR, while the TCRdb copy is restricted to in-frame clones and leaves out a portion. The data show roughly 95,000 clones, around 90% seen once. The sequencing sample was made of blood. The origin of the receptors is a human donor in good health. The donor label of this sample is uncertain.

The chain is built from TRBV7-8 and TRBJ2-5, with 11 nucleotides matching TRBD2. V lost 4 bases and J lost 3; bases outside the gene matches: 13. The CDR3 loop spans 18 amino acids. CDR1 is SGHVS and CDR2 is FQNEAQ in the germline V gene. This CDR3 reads CASSSRLAGYEGEETQYF. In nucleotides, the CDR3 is TGTGCCAGCAGCTCTCGACTAGCGGGGTATGAAGGGGAAGAGACCCAGTACTTC.

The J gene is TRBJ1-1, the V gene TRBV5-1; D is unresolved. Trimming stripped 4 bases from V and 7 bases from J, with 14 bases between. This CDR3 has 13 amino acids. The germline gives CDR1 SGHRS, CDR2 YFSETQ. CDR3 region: CASSDAAGLEAFF. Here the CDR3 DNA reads TGCGCCAGCAGCGATGCTGCGGGCCTTGAAGCTTTCTTT.

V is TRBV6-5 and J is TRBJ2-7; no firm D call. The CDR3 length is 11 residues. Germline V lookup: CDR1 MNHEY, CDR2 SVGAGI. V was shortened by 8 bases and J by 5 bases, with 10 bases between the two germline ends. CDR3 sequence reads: CASHDIHEQYV. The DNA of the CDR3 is TGTGCCAGCCATGACATCCACGAGCAGTACGTC.

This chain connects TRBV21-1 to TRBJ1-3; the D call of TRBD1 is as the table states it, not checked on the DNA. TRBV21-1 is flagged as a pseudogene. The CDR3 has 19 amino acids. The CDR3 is CASSNDQAMVGPPGNTIYF. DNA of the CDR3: TGTGCCAGCTCCAACGATCAGGCAATGGTGGGTCCCCCCGGAAACACCATATATTTT.

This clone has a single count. The CDR3 coding sequence is TGTGCCAGCAGTGATACAGGGGGAATCTACGAGCAGTACTTC. It codes for CASSDTGGIYEQYF. The V and J genes are TRBV6-1 and TRBJ2-7; 8 bases are a match to TRBD1. The germline V gene encodes CDR1 MNHNS and CDR2 SASEGT. The CDR3 is 14 residues long. Germline trimming cut 3 bases from V and 3 bases from J; bases unmatched to any gene: 4.

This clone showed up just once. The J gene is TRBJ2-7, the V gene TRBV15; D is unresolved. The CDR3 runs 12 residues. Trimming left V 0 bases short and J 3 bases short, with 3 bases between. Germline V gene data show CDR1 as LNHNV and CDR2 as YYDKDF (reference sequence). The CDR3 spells CATSRDFYEQYF. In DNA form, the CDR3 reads TGTGCCACCAGCAGAGACTTCTACGAGCAGTACTTC.

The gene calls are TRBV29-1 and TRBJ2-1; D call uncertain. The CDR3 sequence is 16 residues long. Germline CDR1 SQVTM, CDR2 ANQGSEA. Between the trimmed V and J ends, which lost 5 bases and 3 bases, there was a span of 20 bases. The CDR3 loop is CSVRPGPATGYNEQFF. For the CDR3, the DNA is TGCAGCGTTCGCCCGGGCCCCGCGACTGGCTACAATGAGCAGTTCTTC.

CDR3 sequence (DNA): TGTGCCAGCAGCTTAGGGGCGAACACTGAAGCTTTCTTT. This codes for CASSLGANTEAFF. The chain couples TRBV7-6 to TRBJ1-1; no clear D gene. Germline lookup yields CDR1 SGHVS and CDR2 FNYEAQ. Deletions cut 1 base from V and 1 base from J, with 4 bases between. The CDR3 sequence is 13 residues long.

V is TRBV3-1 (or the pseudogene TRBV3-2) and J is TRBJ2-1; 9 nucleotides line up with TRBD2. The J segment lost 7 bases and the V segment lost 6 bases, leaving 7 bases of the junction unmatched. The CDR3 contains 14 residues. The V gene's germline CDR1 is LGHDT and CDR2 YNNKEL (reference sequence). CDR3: CASRGVAGVNEQFF. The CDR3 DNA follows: TGTGCCAGCAGAGGAGTAGCGGGGGTAAATGAGCAGTTCTTC.

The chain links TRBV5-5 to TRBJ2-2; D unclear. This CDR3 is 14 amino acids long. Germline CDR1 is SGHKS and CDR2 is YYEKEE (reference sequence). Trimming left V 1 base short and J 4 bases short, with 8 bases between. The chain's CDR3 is CASSLTGITGELFF. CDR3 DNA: TGTGCCAGCAGCTTGACTGGGATCACCGGGGAGCTGTTTTTT. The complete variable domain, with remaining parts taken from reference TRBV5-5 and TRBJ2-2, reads DAGVTQSPTHLIKTRGQQVTLRCSPISGHKSVSWYQQVLGQGPQFIFQYYEKEERGRGNFPDRFSARQFPNYSSELNVNALLLGDSALYLCASSLTGITGELFFGEGSRLTVL.

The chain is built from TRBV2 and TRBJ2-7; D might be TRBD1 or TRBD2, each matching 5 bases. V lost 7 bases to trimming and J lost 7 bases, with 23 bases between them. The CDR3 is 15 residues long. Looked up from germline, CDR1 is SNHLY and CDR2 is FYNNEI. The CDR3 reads CASTPPGTLAREQYF. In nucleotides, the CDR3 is TGTGCCAGCACTCCCCCCGGGACCCTAGCTCGTGAGCAGTACTTC.

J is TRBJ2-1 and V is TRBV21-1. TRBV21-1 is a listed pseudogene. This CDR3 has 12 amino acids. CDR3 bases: TGTGCCAGCAGCAAAGGGTACAATGAGCAGTTCTTC. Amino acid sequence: CASSKGYNEQFF.

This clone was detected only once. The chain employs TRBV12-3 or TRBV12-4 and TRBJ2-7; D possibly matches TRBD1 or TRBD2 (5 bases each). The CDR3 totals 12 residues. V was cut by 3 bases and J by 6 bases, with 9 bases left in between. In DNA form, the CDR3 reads TGTGCCAGCAGTTTCGGGGCGGGCGAGCAGTACTTC. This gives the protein CASSFGAGEQYF.

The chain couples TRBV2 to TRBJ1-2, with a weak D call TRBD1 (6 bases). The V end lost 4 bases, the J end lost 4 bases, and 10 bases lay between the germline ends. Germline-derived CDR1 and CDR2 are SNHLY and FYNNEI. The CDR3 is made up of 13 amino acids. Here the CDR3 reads CASSGTEVYGYTF. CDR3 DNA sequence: TGTGCCAGCAGTGGGACAGAAGTCTATGGCTACACCTTC.

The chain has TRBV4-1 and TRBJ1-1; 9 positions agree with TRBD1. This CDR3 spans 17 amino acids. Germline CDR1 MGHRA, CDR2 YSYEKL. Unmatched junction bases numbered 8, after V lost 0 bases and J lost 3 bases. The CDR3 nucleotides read TGCGCCAGCAGCCAAGATCCACAGGGGGCATGGTACACTGAAGCTTTCTTT. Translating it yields CASSQDPQGAWYTEAFF.

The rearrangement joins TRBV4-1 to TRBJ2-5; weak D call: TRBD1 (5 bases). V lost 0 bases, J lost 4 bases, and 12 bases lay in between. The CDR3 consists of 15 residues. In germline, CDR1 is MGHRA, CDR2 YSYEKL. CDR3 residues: CASSQEEDRLETQYF. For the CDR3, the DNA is TGCGCCAGCAGCCAAGAGGAAGACAGACTAGAGACCCAGTACTTC.

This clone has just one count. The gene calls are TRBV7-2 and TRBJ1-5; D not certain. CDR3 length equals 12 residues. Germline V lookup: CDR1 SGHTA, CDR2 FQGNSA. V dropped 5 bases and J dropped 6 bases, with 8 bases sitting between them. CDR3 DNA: TGTGCCAGCAGCATGTCGGGTCAGCCCCAGCATTTT. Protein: CASSMSGQPQHF.

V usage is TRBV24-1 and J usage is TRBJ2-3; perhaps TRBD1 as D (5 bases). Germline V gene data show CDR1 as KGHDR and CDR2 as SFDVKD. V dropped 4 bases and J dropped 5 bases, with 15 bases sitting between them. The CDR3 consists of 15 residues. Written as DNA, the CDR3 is TGTGCCACCAGTGAATCAGATAGGGGTGGAGATACGCAGTATTTT. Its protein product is CATSESDRGGDTQYF.

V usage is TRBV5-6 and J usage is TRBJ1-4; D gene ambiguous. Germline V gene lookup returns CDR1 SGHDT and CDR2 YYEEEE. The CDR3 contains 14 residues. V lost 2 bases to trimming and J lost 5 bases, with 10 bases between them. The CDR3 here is CASSFGRVNEKLFF. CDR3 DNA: TGTGCCAGCAGCTTCGGGCGGGTCAATGAAAAACTGTTTTTT.

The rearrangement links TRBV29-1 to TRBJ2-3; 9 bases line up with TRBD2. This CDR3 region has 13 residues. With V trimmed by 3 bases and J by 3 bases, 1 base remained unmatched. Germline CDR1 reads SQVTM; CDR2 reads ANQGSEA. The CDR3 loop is CSVELAGTDTQYF. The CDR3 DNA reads TGCAGCGTTGAGCTAGCGGGGACAGATACGCAGTATTTT.

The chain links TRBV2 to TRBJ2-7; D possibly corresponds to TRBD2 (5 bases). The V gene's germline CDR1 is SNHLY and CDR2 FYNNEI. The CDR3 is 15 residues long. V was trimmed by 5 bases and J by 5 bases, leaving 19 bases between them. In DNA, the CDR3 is TGTGCCAGCAGTCTTGGTCCGGGGATGGTTGACGAGCAGTACTTC. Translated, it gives CASSLGPGMVDEQYF.

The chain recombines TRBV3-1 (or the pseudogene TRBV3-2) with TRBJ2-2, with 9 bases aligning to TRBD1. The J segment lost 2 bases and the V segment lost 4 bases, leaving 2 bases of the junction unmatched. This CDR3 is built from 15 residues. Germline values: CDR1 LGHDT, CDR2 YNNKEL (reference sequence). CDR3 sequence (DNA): TGTGCCAGCAGCCCGGGACAGGGAAACACCGGGGAGCTGTTTTTT. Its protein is CASSPGQGNTGELFF.

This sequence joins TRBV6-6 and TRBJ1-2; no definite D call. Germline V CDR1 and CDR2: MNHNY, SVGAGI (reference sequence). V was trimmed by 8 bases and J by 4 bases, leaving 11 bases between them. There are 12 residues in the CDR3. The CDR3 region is CASSAGLYGYTF. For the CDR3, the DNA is TGTGCCAGCTCCGCCGGCCTCTATGGCTACACCTTC.

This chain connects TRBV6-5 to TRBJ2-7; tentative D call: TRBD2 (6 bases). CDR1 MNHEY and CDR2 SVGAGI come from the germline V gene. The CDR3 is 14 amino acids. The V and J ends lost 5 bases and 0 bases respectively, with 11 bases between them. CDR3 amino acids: CASSRGESSYEQYF. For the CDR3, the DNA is TGTGCCAGCAGTCGCGGGGAGAGCTCCTACGAGCAGTACTTC.

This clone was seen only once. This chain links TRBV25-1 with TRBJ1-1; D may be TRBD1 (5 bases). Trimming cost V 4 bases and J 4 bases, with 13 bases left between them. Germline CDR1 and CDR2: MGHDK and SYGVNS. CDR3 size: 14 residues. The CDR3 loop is CASSVGERGTEAFF. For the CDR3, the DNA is TGTGCCAGCAGTGTGGGGGAGCGGGGCACTGAAGCTTTCTTT. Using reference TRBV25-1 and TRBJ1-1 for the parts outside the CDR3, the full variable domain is EADIYQTPRYLVIGTGKKITLECSQTMGHDKMYWYQQDPGMELHLIHYSYGVNSTEKGDLSSESTVSRIRTEHFPLTLESARPSHTSQYLCASSVGERGTEAFFGQGTRLTVV.